This record concerns one T cell receptor (beta chain) sequence. These data are taken from a study of cytomegalovirus exposure and HLA in healthy donors. Produced via immunoSEQ multiplex PCR; TCRdb's table is partial and in-frame only. The sample has more than 80,000 clones; about nine tenths are singletons. This TCR was recovered from a woman in her late teens or twenties in good health and CMV-seropositive. The sequenced material came from PBMCs.

As DNA, the CDR3 is TGTGCCACCAGCAGAGATCGGGGTGAAAAACTGTTTTTT. The encoded protein is CATSRDRGEKLFF. The chain is built from TRBV15 and TRBJ1-4; no clear D gene. CDR3 size: 13 residues. Looked up from germline, CDR1 is LNHNV and CDR2 is YYDKDF (reference sequence). Trimming cost V 0 bases and J 7 bases, with 6 bases left between them.